This T cell receptor (beta chain) was captured by sequencing in a study of blood T cell repertoires in COVID-19. Participants, about 18 to 100 years old, spanned 25 or so US areas. Recovered participants had two consecutive negative NP/OP PCR tests, healthcare professional clearance, or symptom resolution. Clones were read by immunoSEQ multiplex PCR, and TCRdb kept only the in-frame ones, dropping some. The sample contains roughly 380,000 clones, around 87% of which appear only once. The receptor was derived from a man aged 25 to 45 who had recovered from COVID-19. The specimen was PBMCs or T cells enriched from blood (not recorded which).

The CDR3: CAISDGTGGRNYGYTF. In DNA, the CDR3 is TGTGCCATCAGTGACGGGACAGGGGGCCGGAACTATGGCTACACCTTC. The rearrangement uses TRBV10-3 and TRBJ1-2, with 12 bases lining up with TRBD1. CDR3 length: 16 amino acids. Germline V CDR1 and CDR2: ENHRY, SYGVKD. The junction had 4 bases not matched to a gene; V was cut back by 3 bases and J by 2 bases.